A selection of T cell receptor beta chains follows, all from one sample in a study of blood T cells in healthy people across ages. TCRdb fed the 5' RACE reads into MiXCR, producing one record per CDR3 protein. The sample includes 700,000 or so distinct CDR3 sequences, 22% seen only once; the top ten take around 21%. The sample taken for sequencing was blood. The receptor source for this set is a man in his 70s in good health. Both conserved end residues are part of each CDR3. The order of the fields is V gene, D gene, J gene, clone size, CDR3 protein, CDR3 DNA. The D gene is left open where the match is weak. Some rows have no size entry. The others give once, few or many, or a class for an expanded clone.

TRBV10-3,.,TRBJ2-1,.,CAISIGNNEQFF,TGTGCCATCAGCATTGGGAACAATGAGCAGTTCTTC
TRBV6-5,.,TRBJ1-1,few,CASSPVERFGEAFF,TGTGCCAGCAGCCCCGTTGAAAGATTTGGGGAAGCTTTCTTT
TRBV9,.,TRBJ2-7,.,CASSVDGRTYEQYF,TGTGCCAGCAGCGTAGACGGCAGGACTTACGAGCAGTACTTC
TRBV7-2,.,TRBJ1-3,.,CASSLAATLNSGNTIYF,TGTGCCAGCAGCTTAGCCGCGACGCTGAACTCTGGAAACACCATATATTTT
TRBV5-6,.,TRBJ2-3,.,CASSLLTSWLTDTQYF,TGTGCCAGCAGCTTGCTGACTAGTTGGTTAACAGATACGCAGTATTTT
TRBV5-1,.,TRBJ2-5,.,CASSIEGRQETQYF,TGCGCCAGCAGCATCGAGGGGCGGCAAGAGACCCAGTACTTC
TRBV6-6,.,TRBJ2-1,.,CASSYSSANNEQFF,TGTGCCAGCAGTTACTCGAGCGCGAACAATGAGCAGTTCTTC
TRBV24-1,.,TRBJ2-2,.,CATEGANTGELFF,TGTGCCACCGAGGGGGCGAACACCGGGGAGCTGTTTTTT
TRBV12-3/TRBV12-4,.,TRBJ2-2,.,CASTTRGPGRPGELFF,TGTGCCAGCACCACTCGAGGGCCGGGTCGCCCCGGGGAGCTGTTTTTT
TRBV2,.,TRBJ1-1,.,CASSEQGHMNTEAFF,TGTGCCAGCAGTGAACAGGGCCACATGAACACTGAAGCTTTCTTT
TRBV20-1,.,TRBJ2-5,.,CGATLQETQYF,TGCGGTGCCACCCTTCAAGAGACCCAGTACTTC
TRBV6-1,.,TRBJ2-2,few,CASSAGFTGELFF,TGTGCCAGCAGTGCAGGGTTCACCGGGGAGCTGTTTTTT
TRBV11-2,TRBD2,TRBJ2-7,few,CASSFGTSSGGAYEQYF,TGTGCCAGCAGCTTCGGAACTAGTAGCGGGGGGGCTTACGAGCAGTACTTC
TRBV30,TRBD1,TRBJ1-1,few,CAWGQGNTEAFF,TGTGCCTGGGGACAGGGTAATACTGAAGCTTTCTTT
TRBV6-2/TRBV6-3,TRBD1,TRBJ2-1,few,CASDSLDREFVDEQFF,TGTGCCAGCGATAGCCTGGACAGGGAATTTGTAGATGAGCAGTTCTTC
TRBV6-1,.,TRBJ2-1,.,CASTRRANFRGTLDEQFF,TGTGCCAGCACCCGAAGGGCCAATTTTCGCGGAACTCTGGATGAGCAGTTCTTC
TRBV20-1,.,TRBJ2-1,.,CSASLVDEQFF,TGCAGTGCTAGCCTCGTCGATGAGCAGTTCTTC
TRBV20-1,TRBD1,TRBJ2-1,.,CSATQGTGNEQFF,TGCAGTGCTACACAGGGGACGGGCAATGAGCAGTTCTTC
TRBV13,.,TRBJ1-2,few,CASSLPGIYGYTF,TGTGCCAGCAGCTTACCGGGCATCTATGGCTACACCTTC
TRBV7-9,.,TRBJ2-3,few,CASSFVLSTDTQYF,TGTGCCAGCAGCTTTGTCCTGAGCACAGATACGCAGTATTTT
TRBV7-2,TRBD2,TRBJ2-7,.,CASSRETSAFGEQYF,TGTGCCAGCAGCCGCGAGACTAGCGCCTTTGGAGAGCAGTACTTC
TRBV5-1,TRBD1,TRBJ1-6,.,CASSPDRGQDSPLHF,TGCGCCAGCAGCCCAGACAGGGGGCAGGATTCACCCCTCCACTTT
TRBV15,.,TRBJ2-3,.,CATSRVEGPDTQYF,TGTGCCACCAGCAGAGTCGAGGGACCAGATACGCAGTATTTT
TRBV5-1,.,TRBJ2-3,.,CASSLASIDTQYF,TGCGCCAGCAGCTTGGCAAGTATAGATACGCAGTATTTT
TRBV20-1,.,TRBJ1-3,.,CSARAGLSGNTIYF,TGCAGTGCTAGGGCCGGCCTCTCTGGAAACACCATATATTTT
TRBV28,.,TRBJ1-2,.,CASSPGGYYGYTF,TGTGCCAGCAGTCCCGGGGGATACTATGGCTACACCTTC
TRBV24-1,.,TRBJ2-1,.,CATSDRGQISYNEQFF,TGTGCCACCAGTGATAGGGGCCAAATTTCCTACAATGAGCAGTTCTTC
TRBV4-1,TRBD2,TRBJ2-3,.,CASSQELSGRGFTDTQYF,TGCGCCAGCAGCCAAGAGCTTAGCGGGAGGGGATTCACAGATACGCAGTATTTT
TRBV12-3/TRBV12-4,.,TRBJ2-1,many,CASSSGRTVEQFF,TGTGCCAGCAGCTCCGGGAGGACAGTAGAGCAGTTCTTC
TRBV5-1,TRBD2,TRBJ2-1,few,CASSLTSGVAYNEQFF,TGCGCCAGCAGCTTGACTAGCGGGGTTGCCTACAATGAGCAGTTCTTC
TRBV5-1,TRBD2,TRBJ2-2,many,CASSLALADTGELFF,TGCGCCAGCAGCTTGGCTCTAGCGGACACCGGGGAGCTGTTTTTT
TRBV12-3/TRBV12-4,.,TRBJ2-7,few,CASSSQGRGYEQYF,TGTGCCAGCAGTTCACAGGGGAGGGGATACGAGCAGTACTTC
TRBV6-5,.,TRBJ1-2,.,CASRPPGDGYTF,TGTGCCAGCAGACCTCCAGGGGATGGCTACACCTTC
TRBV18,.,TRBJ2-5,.,CASSRSSQGNEQYF,TGTGCCAGCTCACGTTCTTCACAGGGAAATGAGCAGTACTTC
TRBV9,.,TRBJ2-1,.,CASSNLDREEADEQFF,TGTGCCAGCAGCAACCTGGACCGAGAAGAGGCCGATGAGCAGTTCTTC
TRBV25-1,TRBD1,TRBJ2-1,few,CASSPLVLGQGNEQFF,TGTGCCAGCAGTCCCCTCGTCTTGGGACAGGGCAATGAGCAGTTCTTC
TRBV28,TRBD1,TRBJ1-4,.,CASSLGTGAENEKLFF,TGTGCCAGCAGTCTTGGGACAGGGGCAGAAAATGAAAAACTGTTTTTT
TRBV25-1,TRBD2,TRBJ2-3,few,CASSDRLAADTQYF,TGTGCCAGCAGCGACCGACTAGCCGCAGATACGCAGTATTTT
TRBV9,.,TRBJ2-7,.,CASGGSYEQYF,TGTGCCAGCGGGGGGTCCTACGAGCAGTACTTC
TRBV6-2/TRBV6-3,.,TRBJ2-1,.,CASSSVTENEQFF,TGTGCCAGCAGTTCCGTCACTGAGAATGAGCAGTTCTTC
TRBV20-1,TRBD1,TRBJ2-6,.,CSARAGTGISGANVLTF,TGCAGTGCTAGAGCAGGGACAGGGATCTCTGGGGCCAACGTCCTGACTTTC
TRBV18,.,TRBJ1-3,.,CASSPSGTNYGNTIYF,TGTGCCAGCTCACCAAGCGGGACGAATTATGGAAACACCATATATTTT
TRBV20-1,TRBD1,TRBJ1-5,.,CSARFDRADQPQHF,TGCAGTGCTAGATTTGACAGGGCGGATCAGCCCCAGCATTTT
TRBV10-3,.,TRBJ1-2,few,CAISGGSYGYIF,TGTGCCATCAGTGGGGGGTCCTATGGCTACATCTTC
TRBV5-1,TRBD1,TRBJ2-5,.,CASSPTQGARNERFF,TGCGCCAGCAGTCCCACCCAGGGGGCACGCAATGAGCGGTTCTTC